The 7 T cell receptor beta chains below were found in one sample sequenced in a study of T-cell reconstitution after alpha-beta-depleted transplantation in children. A TCRbeta library incorporating unique molecular identifiers was prepared. MiXCR, applied by TCRdb to the PCR reads, yields one record per CDR3 protein. The data contain about 610,000 distinct CDR3 sequences, roughly a tenth of them singletons. The sequencing here drew on PBMCs from the stem cell graft donor, taken from the stem cell graft. The receptors originated from a human donor who donated a stem cell graft to a child with acute myeloid leukemia.

This clonotype was seen only a few times. Here the CDR3 DNA reads TGCAGTGCTAGACCTCCGGGACTCCTAGCCAAAAACATTCAGTACTTC. It codes for CSARPPGLLAKNIQYF. The chain employs TRBV20-1 and TRBJ2-4, with D perhaps matching TRBD2 (6 bases). CDR1 and CDR2 from the germline V gene are DFQATT and SNEGSKA (reference sequence). The CDR3 extends over 16 amino acids. Trimming removed 2 bases from V and 0 bases from J, with 14 bases in between.

The chain employs TRBV28 and TRBJ1-2; D is unresolved. Trimming removed 3 bases at V and 5 bases at J, with 7 bases between. Germline lookup yields CDR1 MDHEN and CDR2 SYDVKM. The CDR3 is 12 residues long. CDR3 loop: CASSLERYGYTF. The CDR3 DNA is TGTGCCAGCAGTTTGGAACGGTATGGCTACACCTTC.

This chain joins TRBV29-1 and TRBJ2-3; 12 positions agree with TRBD2. This CDR3 comprises 14 residues. The V gene's germline CDR1 is SQVTM and CDR2 ANQGSEA. V trimming: 4 bases; J trimming: 2 bases; junction bases outside the gene matches: 1. CDR3 DNA sequence: TGCAGCGTTGGGACTAGCGGGAACACAGATACGCAGTATTTT. Amino acid sequence: CSVGTSGNTDTQYF.

This clonotype was picked up a small number of times. This sequence joins TRBV2 and TRBJ2-4, with 9 bases lining up with TRBD1. CDR1 and CDR2 from the germline V gene are SNHLY and FYNNEI. The CDR3 length is 13 residues. V lost 7 bases to trimming and J lost 6 bases; unmatched junction nucleotides: 4. Here the CDR3 DNA reads TGTGCCAGCATTGAGGACAGGGGAAACATTCAGTACTTC. As protein: CASIEDRGNIQYF.

The sample holds a few counts of this clonotype. The chain employs TRBV7-2 and TRBJ2-3; D may be TRBD2 (5 bases). V gave up 3 bases and J gave up 1 base, with 14 bases separating them. This CDR3 has 16 residues. Germline V gene sequence: CDR1 SGHTA, CDR2 FQGNSA. Written as DNA, the CDR3 is TGTGCCAGCAGCTTTTTCCGGGGTCAAGGCACAGATACGCAGTATTTT. It codes for CASSFFRGQGTDTQYF.

This clonotype was observed many times. The chain links TRBV5-1 to TRBJ1-2, with TRBD1 identical over 9 bases. The CDR3 spans 14 residues. Germline CDR1 reads SGHRS; CDR2 reads YFSETQ. The J segment lost 8 bases and the V segment lost 4 bases, leaving 9 bases of the junction unmatched. CDR3 nucleotide sequence: TGCGCCAGCAGCCCGACAAGGACAGGGGACGGCTACACCTTC. This codes for CASSPTRTGDGYTF.

This clonotype was counted ten times or more. The chain is built from TRBV27 and TRBJ2-3, with TRBD2 matching over 7 bases. CDR3 size: 16 residues. J lost 4 bases, V lost 5 bases, and 12 bases had no gene match. Germline CDR1 and CDR2: MNHEY and SMNVEV (reference sequence). The CDR3, as DNA: TGTGCCAGCAGTCCCCTTTGGAGCGGGAACTCAGATACGCAGTATTTT. Its translation is CASSPLWSGNSDTQYF.